Below are 28 T cell receptor beta chains sequenced from a single sample in a study of CD8+CD57+ T cells in acquired aplastic anemia. Genomic DNA served as template for TCR beta VDJ and CDR3 profiling. Each CDR3 protein is one row after TCRdb ran MiXCR on the reads. The sample lists more than 150,000 distinct CDR3 sequences; 48% were seen once. Sequencing was done on patients that had shown CD8+CD57+ cell expansion by flow cytometry. Input material: sorted CD4+, CD8+, or CD8+CD57+ T cells (not recorded which) from PBMCs. All receptors come from a human donor with aplastic anemia.

The chain couples TRBV6-1 to TRBJ1-4; 7 bases agree with TRBD1. After removal of 5 bases from V and 7 bases from J, the junction contained 13 bases not matched to a gene. Germline V gives CDR1 MNHNS, CDR2 SASEGT. The CDR3 sequence is 16 residues long. This CDR3 is CASSSQSGAGGEKLFF. The CDR3, as DNA: TGTGCCAGCAGTAGTCAAAGCGGGGCAGGGGGTGAAAAACTGTTTTTT.

The genes are TRBV19 and TRBJ1-6, with D hard to call. V was clipped by 4 bases and J by 3 bases, with 10 bases between them. This CDR3 comprises 15 residues. CDR1 LNHDA and CDR2 SQIVND come from the germline V gene (reference sequence). CDR3 sequence reads: CASSSGSDYNSPLHF. The CDR3 nucleotides read TGTGCCAGTAGTAGCGGCAGCGACTATAATTCACCCCTCCACTTT.

The sample holds many counts of this clonotype. The chain has TRBV11-2 and TRBJ2-6; the D gene is possibly TRBD1 (5 bases). Trimming stripped 5 bases from V and 4 bases from J, with 9 bases between. CDR3 length equals 14 residues. In germline, CDR1 is SGHAT, CDR2 FQNNGV. DNA of the CDR3: TGTGCCAGCAGCCGACAGCCCGGGGCCAACGTCCTGACTTTC. Protein: CASSRQPGANVLTF. Full variable domain (rest looked up from reference TRBV11-2 and TRBJ2-6): EAGVAQSPRYKIIEKRQSVAFWCNPISGHATLYWYQQILGQGPKLLIQFQNNGVVDDSQLPKDRFSAERLKGVDSTLKIQPAKLEDSAVYLCASSRQPGANVLTFGAGSRLTVL.

Worth noting for this clonotype: A much larger clone lies a single base off, so this may be a read error. CDR3 nucleotides: TGTGCCAGCAGCTTAGCCGGGACAGGGGGGGGCACTGAAGCTCTCTTT. Its protein product is CASSLAGTGGGTEALF. The rearrangement joins TRBV7-3 to TRBJ1-1, with 11 bases matching TRBD1. The CDR3 extends over 16 amino acids. Germline V CDR1 and CDR2: SGHTA, FQGTGA. Using reference TRBV7-3 and TRBJ1-1 for the parts outside the CDR3, the full variable domain is GAGVSQTPSNKVTEKGKYVELRCDPISGHTALYWYRQSLGQGPEFLIYFQGTGAADDSGLPNDRFFAVRPEGSVSTLKIQRTERGDSAVYLCASSLAGTGGGTEALFGQGTRLTVV.

This clonotype was recorded many times. J is TRBJ1-1 and V is TRBV20-1; D gene unclear. There are 13 residues in the CDR3. V lost 3 bases and J 0 bases, leaving 8 bases between the germline ends. The V gene's germline CDR1 is DFQATT and CDR2 SNEGSKA (reference sequence). The CDR3 loop reads CSASGTVNTEAFF. The CDR3 DNA follows: TGCAGTGCTAGTGGCACAGTGAACACTGAAGCTTTCTTT.

This clonotype was seen only a few times. The J gene is TRBJ2-7, the V gene TRBV6-5, with D tentatively TRBD1 (7 bases). V gave up 0 bases and J gave up 6 bases, with 18 bases separating them. Germline loops: CDR1 MNHEY, CDR2 SVGAGI. This CDR3 contains 16 residues. The CDR3 coding sequence is TGTGCCAGCAGTTACTCTGTCGGAGGGGGCCCTGTCGAGCAGTACTTC. Amino acids: CASSYSVGGGPVEQYF.

This clonotype occurred a few times. This chain connects TRBV7-2 to TRBJ2-7, with 10 positions matching TRBD2. The V segment lost 2 bases and the J segment 1 base; nucleotides outside the gene matches: 2. Germline loops: CDR1 SGHTA, CDR2 FQGNSA. The CDR3 has 15 amino acids. The CDR3 sequence: CASSLLSGGSYEQYF. The CDR3 DNA is TGTGCCAGCAGCTTACTTAGCGGGGGGTCCTACGAGCAGTACTTC.

This clonotype was recorded at least ten times. This chain joins TRBV12-3 or TRBV12-4 and TRBJ2-2; D remains unclear. The CDR3 runs to 15 residues. The germline V and J ends were trimmed by 1 base and 7 bases, with 13 bases remaining between them. CDR3 in DNA: TGTGCCAGCAGTTTAGGGATCCGGGTGAGCGGGGAGCTGTTTTTT. Protein sequence: CASSLGIRVSGELFF.

The chain links TRBV7-7 to TRBJ2-4; D is tentatively TRBD1 or TRBD2 (5 bases each). Trimming pared 4 bases from V and 8 bases from J, leaving 18 bases between. Germline CDR1 reads SSHAT; CDR2 reads FNYEAQ (reference sequence). This CDR3 spans 15 amino acids. The CDR3 is CASSSPGAEEYIQYF. CDR3 nucleotides: TGTGCCAGCAGCTCCCCCGGGGCCGAGGAGTACATTCAGTACTTC.

The chain is built from TRBV11-1 and TRBJ1-1, with D perhaps TRBD1 (5 bases). CDR1 and CDR2 from the germline V gene are SGHAT and FQDESV (reference sequence). Trimming removed 6 bases at V and 7 bases at J, with 24 bases between. The CDR3 is made up of 16 amino acids. This CDR3 is CASRRQSRGSVGEAFF. The CDR3 DNA is TGTGCCAGCAGAAGACAAAGTAGGGGCTCGGTTGGTGAAGCTTTCTTT.

The rearrangement links TRBV2 to TRBJ2-3; the D is unclear. The CDR3 totals 13 residues. Per germline, CDR1 SNHLY and CDR2 FYNNEI. Between the trimmed V and J ends, which lost 6 bases and 3 bases, there was a span of 10 bases. CDR3 in amino acids: CASSPEQTDTQYF. The DNA for the CDR3 is TGTGCCAGCAGCCCCGAACAGACAGATACGCAGTATTTT.

This clonotype was detected many times. The rearrangement links TRBV11-2 to TRBJ2-5, with TRBD1 matching over 10 bases. Unmatched junction bases numbered 5, after V lost 3 bases and J lost 4 bases. CDR3 length equals 15 residues. Germline V gives CDR1 SGHAT, CDR2 FQNNGV. The CDR3 loop reads CASSFRQGARETQYF. In DNA, the CDR3 is TGTGCCAGCAGCTTTAGACAGGGGGCTCGAGAGACCCAGTACTTC.

The chain links TRBV5-1 to TRBJ2-7; D gene unclear. Germline V gene lookup returns CDR1 SGHRS and CDR2 YFSETQ. The CDR3 contains 14 residues. V was cut by 3 bases and J by 0 bases, with 10 bases left in between. CDR3 sequence: CASSSRTYSYEQYF. The CDR3, as DNA: TGCGCCAGCAGCTCACGGACCTACTCCTACGAGCAGTACTTC.

By frequency in the sample, this clonotype is medium-sized (0.01 to 0.1%). The J gene is TRBJ1-1, the V gene TRBV29-1; the D is unclear. V was clipped by 6 bases and J by 0 bases, with 8 bases between them. The CDR3 is made up of 12 amino acids. Germline V gives CDR1 SQVTM, CDR2 ANQGSEA. The CDR3 is CSVAQVNTEAFF. CDR3 coding DNA: TGCAGCGTCGCCCAAGTGAACACTGAAGCTTTCTTT.

This clonotype was seen more than once but under ten times. The V call is TRBV3-1, the J call TRBJ2-7; 7 nucleotides match TRBD2. Germline CDR1 LGHDT, CDR2 YNNKEL (reference sequence). The CDR3 is 16 amino acids. V trimming: 1 base; J trimming: 0 bases; junction bases outside the gene matches: 6. CDR3 DNA: TGTGCCAGCAGCCAAGTCGGGGCTAGCGGCTCCTACGAGCAGTACTTC. Amino acid sequence: CASSQVGASGSYEQYF.

The chain is built from TRBV20-1 and TRBJ2-4, with TRBD2 matching over 11 bases. Germline CDR1 is DFQATT and CDR2 is SNEGSKA (reference sequence). CDR3 length: 15 residues. The V segment lost 0 bases and the J segment 8 bases; nucleotides outside the gene matches: 6. CDR3 nucleotide sequence: TGCAGTGCTAGAGATTTGGGGACTAGCGGTGACATTCAGTACTTC. Protein sequence: CSARDLGTSGDIQYF.

V gene TRBV11-1 combines with J gene TRBJ2-3, with 9 positions matching TRBD2. The CDR3 totals 16 residues. Germline CDR1 reads SGHAT; CDR2 reads FQDESV (reference sequence). V was clipped by 4 bases and J by 11 bases; unmatched bases: 16. This CDR3 reads CASSYSSGTSLDEQYF. The DNA for the CDR3 is TGTGCCAGCAGCTATTCCTCCGGGACTAGCTTGGATGAGCAGTATTTT.

There are a few counts of this clonotype. The V call is TRBV30, the J call TRBJ1-2; 9 bases align to TRBD1. The CDR3 runs 15 residues. CDR1 GTSNPN and CDR2 SVGIG come from the germline V gene (reference sequence). The trim removed 2 bases at V and 4 bases at J, leaving 8 bases unmatched. CDR3 loop: CAWSSGTGPGYGYTF. Written as DNA, the CDR3 is TGTGCCTGGAGTTCGGGGACAGGGCCTGGCTATGGCTACACCTTC. Filled out from reference TRBV30 and TRBJ1-2, the complete variable domain reads SQTIHQWPATLVQPVGSPLSLECTVEGTSNPNLYWYRQAAGRGLQLLFYSVGIGQISSEVPQNLSASRPQDRQFILSSKKLLLSDSGFYLCAWSSGTGPGYGYTFGSGTRLTVV.

Only a few counts were recorded for this clonotype. V is TRBV5-6 and J is TRBJ2-1; D might be TRBD2 (5 bases). The CDR3 has 16 amino acids. Germline V lookup: CDR1 SGHDT, CDR2 YYEEEE. V shed 4 bases and J shed 4 bases, with 18 bases lying between them. The CDR3 region has the DNA TGTGCCAGCAGCCCCGGGGTGGACTCCTCTTACAATGAGCAGTTCTTC. It encodes CASSPGVDSSYNEQFF.

There are a few counts of this clonotype. This chain links TRBV28 with TRBJ1-2, with 8 nucleotides matching TRBD1. Germline V gene data show CDR1 as MDHEN and CDR2 as SYDVKM. The J segment lost 6 bases and the V segment lost 2 bases, leaving 5 bases of the junction unmatched. The CDR3 spans 14 residues. The CDR3 is CASSLGQGRHGYTF. CDR3 nucleotide sequence: TGTGCCAGCAGTTTAGGACAGGGTCGGCATGGCTACACCTTC.

This clonotype appeared a few times. The chain joins TRBV10-2 to TRBJ1-6; D is uncertain. Germline V gene data show CDR1 as WSHSY and CDR2 as SAAADI. This CDR3 region has 14 residues. The germline V and J ends were trimmed by 0 bases and 7 bases, with 7 bases remaining between them. CDR3 sequence reads: CASSESPPNSPLHF. The CDR3 coding sequence is TGCGCCAGCAGTGAGTCACCACCAAATTCACCCCTCCACTTT.

The chain is built from TRBV7-2 and TRBJ2-7; D might be TRBD2 (6 bases). V was trimmed by 5 bases and J by 2 bases, leaving 10 bases between them. The CDR3 totals 13 residues. The germline gives CDR1 SGHTA, CDR2 FQGNSA. The CDR3 loop is CTSSRTTPYEQYF. CDR3 DNA: TGTACCAGCAGCCGGACTACTCCCTACGAGCAGTACTTC.

The chain links TRBV12-5 to TRBJ2-7; D gene uncertain. V lost 5 bases, J lost 8 bases, and 16 bases lay in between. The germline gives CDR1 LGHNT, CDR2 FRNRAP. The CDR3 is made up of 13 amino acids. The CDR3 nucleotides read TGTGCTAGTGGTATCCCTTGGGCAGACAAGCAGTACTTC. It encodes CASGIPWADKQYF.

This clonotype was picked up many times. This sequence joins TRBV2 and TRBJ1-1; D is possibly TRBD1 (5 bases). The CDR3 runs 11 residues. Deletions cut 7 bases from V and 5 bases from J, with 8 bases between. The germline V gene encodes CDR1 SNHLY and CDR2 FYNNEI. The CDR3 DNA reads TGTGCCAGCACTGGGGCTACTGAAGCTTTCTTT. Its translation is CASTGATEAFF.

This chain joins TRBV20-1 and TRBJ2-1; 9 positions agree with TRBD1. CDR1 and CDR2 from the germline V gene are DFQATT and SNEGSKA (reference sequence). With 0 bases clipped from V and 6 bases from J, the junction kept 3 bases outside the gene matches. This CDR3 comprises 14 residues. The CDR3 reads CSAREQGASNEQFF. CDR3 nucleotides: TGCAGTGCTAGAGAACAGGGGGCCTCCAATGAGCAGTTCTTC.

The chain carries TRBV20-1 and TRBJ2-7; D possibly uses TRBD1 or TRBD2 (6 bases each). The germline gives CDR1 DFQATT, CDR2 SNEGSKA (reference sequence). The CDR3 has 13 residues. Trimming pared 0 bases from V and 5 bases from J, leaving 11 bases between. In DNA form, the CDR3 reads TGCAGTGCTAGAGATCTGAGGGGGGACGAGCAGTACTTC. Amino acids: CSARDLRGDEQYF.

The chain carries TRBV6-1 and TRBJ1-3; unclear D gene. V lost 11 bases and J lost 2, with 16 bases in between. The CDR3 sequence is 14 residues long. Germline V gene data show CDR1 as MNHNS and CDR2 as SASEGT. CDR3 coding DNA: TGTGCCGCACGACTTAGGGCGGCTGGAAACACCATATATTTT. Translation: CAARLRAAGNTIYF.

The chain joins TRBV2 to TRBJ2-1; maybe TRBD1 (6 bases). Germline CDR1 is SNHLY and CDR2 is FYNNEI. There are 14 residues in the CDR3. The V gene lost 6 bases and the J gene lost 11 bases, with 20 bases spanning the gap. CDR3 in amino acids: CASSYWTEGSQQFF. CDR3 nucleotide sequence: TGTGCCAGCAGCTACTGGACAGAAGGAAGCCAGCAGTTCTTC.